These T cell receptor beta chains were read from a single sample in a study of identifying expanded T cells in peripheral blood. This table comes from immunoSEQ multiplex PCR, and its TCRdb copy is limited to in-frame clones, with some not included. The sample contains approximately 75,000 clones, under 90% of which appear only once. Sequencing input: blood. Receptors were obtained from a person aged 18 to 69 in good health. The CDR3 runs from the conserved cysteine through the conserved F or W. Fields, in order: clone size, V gene, J gene, D gene, CDR3 protein, CDR3 DNA. The D gene is left open where the match is weak. Clone sizes are given selectively: once, few, many, or a class where the clone is expanded.

-	TRBV6-5	TRBJ2-2	-	CASRPPGYTGELFF	TGTGCCAGCAGGCCCCCGGGGTACACCGGGGAGCTGTTTTTT
-	TRBV5-3	TRBJ2-1	TRBD2	CARSALLAGGYNEQFF	TGTGCCAGAAGCGCATTACTAGCGGGGGGCTACAATGAGCAGTTCTTC
-	TRBV5-5	TRBJ1-5	-	CASRVSLNNQPQHF	TGTGCCAGCAGGGTCAGCTTAAACAATCAGCCCCAGCATTTT
-	TRBV6-6	TRBJ1-1	TRBD1	CASSYSTGETAAFF	TGTGCCAGCAGTTACTCGACAGGGGAGACGGCAGCTTTCTTT
-	TRBV6-6	TRBJ1-5	-	CASRPGGSNQPQHF	TGTGCCAGCAGGCCGGGTGGGAGCAATCAGCCCCAGCATTTT
-	TRBV6-5	TRBJ1-1	-	CASSYSGPRGTEAFF	TGTGCCAGCAGTTACTCAGGCCCTAGAGGCACTGAAGCTTTCTTT
-	TRBV18	TRBJ2-2	-	CASSPRSGRDTGELFF	TGTGCCAGCTCACCACGGTCGGGCAGAGACACCGGGGAGCTGTTTTTT
few	TRBV4-3	TRBJ2-3	TRBD2	CASSQEMTSGLADTQYF	TGCGCCAGCAGCCAAGAAATGACTAGCGGGCTGGCAGATACGCAGTATTTT
-	TRBV28	TRBJ1-2	TRBD1	CASTERTGGVWGGYTF	TGTGCCAGCACCGAACGGACAGGGGGCGTATGGGGTGGCTACACCTTC
-	TRBV4-1	TRBJ2-1	-	CASSQDPEPNEQFF	TGCGCCAGCAGCCAAGATCCGGAACCCAATGAGCAGTTCTTC
-	TRBV7-6	TRBJ2-3	-	CASSLVPVVSSTDTQYF	TGTGCCAGCAGCTTAGTCCCGGTCGTCTCTAGCACAGATACGCAGTATTTT
-	TRBV19	TRBJ2-1	TRBD2	CASSRRLAGSNNEQFF	TGTGCCAGTAGTAGGAGACTAGCGGGGTCAAACAATGAGCAGTTCTTC
-	TRBV4-3	TRBJ1-2	-	CASSPSTRQTYGYTF	TGCGCCAGCAGCCCAAGTACCCGACAGACCTATGGCTACACCTTC
-	TRBV4-3	TRBJ2-7	-	CASSQAAVGSYEQYF	TGCGCCAGCAGCCAAGCTGCTGTTGGTAGCTACGAGCAGTACTTC
few	TRBV11-1	TRBJ2-3	-	CASSDPPETDTQYF	TGTGCCAGCAGCGACCCCCCCGAAACAGATACGCAGTATTTT
-	TRBV21-1	TRBJ2-7	-	CASSKFLLFIDRGYEQYF	TGTGCCAGCAGCAAATTCCTCTTATTTATCGACAGGGGGTACGAGCAGTACTTC
-	TRBV14	TRBJ1-6	-	CASSQERPGSPLHF	TGTGCCAGCAGCCAAGAAAGGCCCGGTTCACCCCTCCACTTT
-	TRBV4-2	TRBJ2-5	-	CASSQDPERKTQYF	TGTGCCAGCAGCCAAGATCCGGAGAGGAAGACCCAGTACTTC
-	TRBV11-2	TRBJ1-2	TRBD1	CASSLRQGAGYTF	TGTGCCAGCAGCTTACGTCAGGGGGCTGGCTACACCTTC
-	TRBV6-1	TRBJ1-2	-	CASSEFVAGALLGYTF	TGTGCCAGCAGTGAATTCGTAGCTGGGGCGTTATTGGGCTACACCTTC
-	TRBV28	TRBJ1-2	-	CASSSWEGEDYGYTF	TGTGCCAGCAGTTCTTGGGAGGGGGAGGACTATGGCTACACCTTC
-	TRBV28	TRBJ1-2	-	CASSFAQGHGYTF	TGTGCCAGCAGTTTCGCACAGGGACATGGCTACACCTTC
-	TRBV10-3	TRBJ2-3	-	CAISVGQDTDTQYF	TGTGCCATCAGTGTAGGGCAGGACACAGATACGCAGTATTTT
-	TRBV27	TRBJ2-1	-	CASSLTSDWRSDEQFF	TGTGCCAGCAGTTTAACCTCGGACTGGCGAAGCGATGAGCAGTTCTTC
-	TRBV11-2	TRBJ1-2	-	CASSLDRLAYGYTF	TGTGCCAGCAGCTTAGACCGTCTGGCCTATGGCTACACCTTC
-	TRBV11-2	TRBJ2-2	-	CASSLGYGTGELFF	TGTGCCAGCAGTTTAGGGTACGGTACCGGGGAGCTGTTTTTT
-	TRBV10-3	TRBJ2-1	-	CAITPTVGASNEQFF	TGTGCCATCACCCCAACAGTGGGGGCCTCCAATGAGCAGTTCTTC